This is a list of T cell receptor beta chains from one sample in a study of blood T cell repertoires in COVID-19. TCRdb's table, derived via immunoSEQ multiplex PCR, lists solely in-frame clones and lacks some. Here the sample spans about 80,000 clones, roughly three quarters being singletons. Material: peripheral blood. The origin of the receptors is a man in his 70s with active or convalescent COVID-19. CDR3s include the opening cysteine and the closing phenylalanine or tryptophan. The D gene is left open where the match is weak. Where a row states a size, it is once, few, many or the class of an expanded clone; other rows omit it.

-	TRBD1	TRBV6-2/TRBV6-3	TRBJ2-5	TGTGCCAGCAGTAAACCAGGGCAGGGGGACCAAGAGACCCAGTACTTC	CASSKPGQGDQETQYF
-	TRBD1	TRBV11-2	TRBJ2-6	TGTGCCAGCAGAAAGAACAGGGGCTCTGGGGCCAACGTCCTGACTTTC	CASRKNRGSGANVLTF
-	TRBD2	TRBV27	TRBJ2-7	TGTGCCAGCAGTTCGCGGGGGACCTACGAGCAGTACTTC	CASSSRGTYEQYF
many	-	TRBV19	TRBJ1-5	TGTGCCGGCGGCCCCCGACCCAGCAATCAGCCCCAGCATTTT	CAGGPRPSNQPQHF
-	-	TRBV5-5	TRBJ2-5	TGTGCCAGCAGCTTAAGGGGCAGGGGTCGAGGGGTAGAGACCCAGTACTTC	CASSLRGRGRGVETQYF
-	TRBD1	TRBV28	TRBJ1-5	TGTGCCAGCAGAGGGACAGGGAATCAGCCCCAGCATTTT	CASRGTGNQPQHF
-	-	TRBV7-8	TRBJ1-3	TGTGCCAGCAGCCCCCAGCCCGGGAGGTCCGGAAACACCATATATTTT	CASSPQPGRSGNTIYF
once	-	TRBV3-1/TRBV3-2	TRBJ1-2	TGTGCCAGCAGCCTACAGGAGATTGGCTACACCTTC	CASSLQEIGYTF
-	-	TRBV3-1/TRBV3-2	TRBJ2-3	TGTGCCAGCAGCCGGGACTCCAGCACAGATACGCAGTATTTT	CASSRDSSTDTQYF
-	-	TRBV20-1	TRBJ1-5	TGCAGTGCTAGTATGCTAACCAATCAGCCCCAGCATTTT	CSASMLTNQPQHF
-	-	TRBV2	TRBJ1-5	TGTGCCAGTCAAATCCAGGAGGAAAAGCCCCAGCATTTT	CASQIQEEKPQHF
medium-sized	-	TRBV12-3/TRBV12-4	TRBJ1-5	TGTGCCAGCAGTGGGCGCAGCAATCAGCCCCAGCATTTT	CASSGRSNQPQHF
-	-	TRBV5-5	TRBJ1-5	TGTGCCAGCAGCTTGCAAGGGGCCCCGGTTCAGCCCCAGCATTTT	CASSLQGAPVQPQHF
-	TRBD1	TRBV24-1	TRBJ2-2	TGTGCCTCCGGACAGGGAGGCACCGGGGAGCTGTTTTTT	CASGQGGTGELFF
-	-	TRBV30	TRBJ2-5	TGTGCCTGGAGTTCCACGGGAGAGACCCAGTACTTC	CAWSSTGETQYF
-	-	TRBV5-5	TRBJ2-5	TGTGCCAGCAGCAGCGTAGACAGCCAAGAGACCCAGTACTTC	CASSSVDSQETQYF
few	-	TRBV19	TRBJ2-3	TGTGCCAGTAGGCGGGGACGCACAGATACGCAGTATTTT	CASRRGRTDTQYF
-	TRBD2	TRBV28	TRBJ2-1	TGTGCCAGCAGTTTCGATACTAGCGGGGAGGCCTCGGACAATGAGCAGTTCTTC	CASSFDTSGEASDNEQFF
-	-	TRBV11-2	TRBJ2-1	TGTCCCCCCGCTGGGAGCAGCTCCTACAATGAGCAGTTCTTC	CPPAGSSSYNEQFF
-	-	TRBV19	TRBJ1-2	TGTGCCAGTAGGGTCGGCAGGGACTATGGCTACACCTTC	CASRVGRDYGYTF
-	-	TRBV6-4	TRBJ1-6	TGTGCCAGCAGTGACTCTCTGGCAGGGAATTCACCCCTCCACTTT	CASSDSLAGNSPLHF
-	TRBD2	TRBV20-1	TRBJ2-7	TGCAGTGCTAGTAAGCGGGGGGGCTCCTACGAGCAGTACTTC	CSASKRGGSYEQYF
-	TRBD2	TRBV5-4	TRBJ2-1	TGTGCCAGCAGCTTGGGTAGCGGGGTCCCCTACAATGAGCAGTTCTTC	CASSLGSGVPYNEQFF
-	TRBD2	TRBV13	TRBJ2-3	TGTGCCAGCAGCCTACGACTAGCGGGGAACTCAGATACGCAGTATTTT	CASSLRLAGNSDTQYF